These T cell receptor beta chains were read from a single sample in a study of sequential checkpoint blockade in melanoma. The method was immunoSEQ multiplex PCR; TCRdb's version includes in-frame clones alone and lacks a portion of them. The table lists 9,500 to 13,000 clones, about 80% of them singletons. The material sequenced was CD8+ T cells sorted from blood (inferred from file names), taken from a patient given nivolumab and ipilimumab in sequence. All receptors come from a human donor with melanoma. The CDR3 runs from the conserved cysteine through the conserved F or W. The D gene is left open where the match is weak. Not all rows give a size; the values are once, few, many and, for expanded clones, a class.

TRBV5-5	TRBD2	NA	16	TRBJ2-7	TGTGCCAGCAGTTCCTTTCTAGCGGAAAGCTCCTACGAGCAGTACTTC	CASSSFLAESSYEQYF
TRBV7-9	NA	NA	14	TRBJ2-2	TGTGCCTACGGTCCAGCGGGCGTTACCGGGGAGCTGTTTTTT	CAYGPAGVTGELFF
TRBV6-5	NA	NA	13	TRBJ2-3	TGTGCCAGCAGCGGGGGATACACAGATACGCAGTATTTT	CASSGGYTDTQYF
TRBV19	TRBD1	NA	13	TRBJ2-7	TGTGCCAGTAGGGGGGACAGGGGGTACGAGCAGTACTTC	CASRGDRGYEQYF
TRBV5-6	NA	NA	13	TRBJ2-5	TGTGCCAGCACGTTCTCCGGGGGAGAGACCCAGTACTTC	CASTFSGGETQYF
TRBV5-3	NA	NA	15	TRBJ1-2	TGTGCCAGCAGCCAAGGAGTAAAGGGGGAATATGGCTACACCTTC	CASSQGVKGEYGYTF
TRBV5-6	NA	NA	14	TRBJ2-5	TGTGCCAGCAGTGGGGACACCGCCGTGGAGACCCAGTACTTC	CASSGDTAVETQYF
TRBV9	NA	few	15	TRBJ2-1	TGTGCCAGCAGCGTAGTTGGCGGGGGCATGAATGAGCAGTTCTTC	CASSVVGGGMNEQFF
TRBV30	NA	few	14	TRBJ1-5	TGTGCCTGGAGTGGCAGCGATGGCAATCAGCCCCAGCATTTT	CAWSGSDGNQPQHF
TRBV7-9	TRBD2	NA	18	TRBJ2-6	TGTGCCAGCAGCTGGCCGCGGGGGACGATCTCTGGGGCCAACGTCCTGACTTTC	CASSWPRGTISGANVLTF
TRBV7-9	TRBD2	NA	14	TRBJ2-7	TGTGCCAGCAGCTTAGACATCGGGGGGTACGAGCAGTACTTC	CASSLDIGGYEQYF
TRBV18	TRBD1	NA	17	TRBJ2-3	TGTGCCAGCTCACCGGGCCGGGACAGGACGAGTTGGGATACGCAGTATTTT	CASSPGRDRTSWDTQYF
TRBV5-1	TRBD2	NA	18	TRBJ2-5	TGCGCCAGCAGCCCGGCTAGCGGGAGTCTTTCCCGAAAAGAGACCCAGTACTTC	CASSPASGSLSRKETQYF
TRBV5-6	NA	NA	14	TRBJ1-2	TGTGCCAGCAGCGGCGGGGCTTTCTCGTATGGCTACACCTTC	CASSGGAFSYGYTF
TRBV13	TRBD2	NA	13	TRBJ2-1	TGTGCCAGCAGCTTAAAGCGGGGGGGTGAGCAGTTCTTC	CASSLKRGGEQFF
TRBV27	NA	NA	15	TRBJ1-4	TGTGCCAGCACCCCCACGGGGAGCCTTAATGAAAAACTGTTTTTT	CASTPTGSLNEKLFF
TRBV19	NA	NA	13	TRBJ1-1	TGTGCCAGTAGTATCGGGGTGGGGACTGAAGCTTTCTTT	CASSIGVGTEAFF
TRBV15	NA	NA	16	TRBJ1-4	TGTGCCACCAGCAGGGTCCCCGGACTGCATAATGAAAAACTGTTTTTT	CATSRVPGLHNEKLFF
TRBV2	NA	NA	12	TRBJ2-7	TGTGCCAGCAGTGAAGTTATCTACGAGCAGTACTTC	CASSEVIYEQYF
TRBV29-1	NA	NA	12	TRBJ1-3	TGCAGCGTTATCGGGAATGGAAACACCATATATTTT	CSVIGNGNTIYF
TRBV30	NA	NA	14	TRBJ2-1	TGTGCCGGTCTACTGGACGGGGTCGAAGATGAGCAGTTCTTC	CAGLLDGVEDEQFF
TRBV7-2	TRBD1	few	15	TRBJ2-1	TGTGCCAGCAGCTCCCTGGGACAGGGGAATGATGAGCAGTTCTTC	CASSSLGQGNDEQFF
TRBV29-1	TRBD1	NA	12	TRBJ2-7	TGCAGCGTTTCCCAGGGGGCCTACGAGCAGTACTTC	CSVSQGAYEQYF
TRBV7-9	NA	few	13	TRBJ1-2	TGTGCCAGCAGCCCTCCTCGAGACTATGGCTACACCTTC	CASSPPRDYGYTF
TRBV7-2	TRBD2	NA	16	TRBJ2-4	TGTGCCAGCAGCCCAACTAGCGGCCTAGCCAAAAACATTCAGTACTTC	CASSPTSGLAKNIQYF
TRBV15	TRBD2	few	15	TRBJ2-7	TGTGCCACCAGCAGACCTAGCGGGAGCTCCTACGAGCAGTACTTC	CATSRPSGSSYEQYF
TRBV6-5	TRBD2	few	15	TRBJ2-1	TGTGCCAGCAGTTACCCGACTAGCGGGGAGGGTGAGCAGTTCTTC	CASSYPTSGEGEQFF
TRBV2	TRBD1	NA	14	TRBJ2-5	TGTGCCAGCAGTGAGACAGGGGGACGGGAGACCCAGTACTTC	CASSETGGRETQYF
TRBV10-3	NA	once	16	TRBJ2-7	TGTGCCATCAGTGGGACCCCTTCCACGGGGTACTACGAGCAGTACTTC	CAISGTPSTGYYEQYF
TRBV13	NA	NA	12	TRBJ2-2	TGTGCCAGCAGCTTCTACACCGGGGAGCTGTTTTTT	CASSFYTGELFF
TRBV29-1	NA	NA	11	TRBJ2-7	TGCAGCGTTGCCGACAACTACGAGCAGTACTTC	CSVADNYEQYF
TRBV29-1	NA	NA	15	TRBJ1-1	TGCAGCGTTCGAGGTTTGGGGGGGAAGAACACTGAAGCTTTCTTT	CSVRGLGGKNTEAFF
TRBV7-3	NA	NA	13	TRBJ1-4	TGTGCCAGCAGCTTAGTGGTTGGCGAAAAACTGTTTTTT	CASSLVVGEKLFF